The 20 T cell receptor beta chains given below trace back to one sample, sequenced in a study of identical twins. TCRdb called the 5' RACE reads again in MiXCR, with one record for every CDR3 protein. This table has 1.5 million to 2 million distinct CDR3 sequences, under 35% appearing once. The sample was cord blood. These receptors all stem from a newborn girl in good health.

The chain uses TRBV20-1 and TRBJ1-5; D unresolved. This CDR3 comprises 15 residues. Trimming removed 3 bases from V and 3 bases from J, with 15 bases in between. Germline values: CDR1 DFQATT, CDR2 SNEGSKA (reference sequence). The CDR3 region is CSARSVGNPNQPQHF. The CDR3, as DNA: TGCAGTGCTAGGTCGGTGGGTAACCCCAATCAGCCCCAGCATTTT.

This clonotype was counted between two and nine times. The rearrangement uses TRBV20-1 and TRBJ2-1; D unclear. The V gene's germline CDR1 is DFQATT and CDR2 SNEGSKA (reference sequence). Trimming took 6 bases from V and 5 from J, leaving 8 bases between them. The CDR3 is 11 residues long. This CDR3 reads CSAVSHNEQFF. The CDR3 region has the DNA TGCAGTGCGGTCTCGCACAATGAGCAGTTCTTC.

This clonotype came up once. V usage is TRBV20-1 and J usage is TRBJ1-1; possible D gene TRBD1, 5 bases. CDR1 and CDR2 from the germline V gene are DFQATT and SNEGSKA (reference sequence). The CDR3 loop spans 12 amino acids. Trimming took off 3 bases at V and 7 bases at J, with 12 bases between the two ends. CDR3 sequence reads: CSASPGTVEAFF. DNA for the CDR3: TGCAGTGCTAGCCCAGGGACGGTTGAAGCTTTCTTT.

V and J are TRBV14 and TRBJ2-1; TRBD1 aligns across 8 bases. CDR1 and CDR2 (germline): SGHDN, FVKESK. This CDR3 has 15 amino acids. V gave up 4 bases and J gave up 8 bases; unmatched junction bases: 10. CDR3 amino acids: CASSRAGTGRHEQFF. In DNA form, the CDR3 reads TGTGCCAGCAGCCGCGCCGGGACAGGAAGACATGAGCAGTTCTTC.

The chain joins TRBV7-9 to TRBJ2-7; 7 bases map to TRBD2. Trimming took 2 bases from V and 0 from J; bases not matched to a gene: 7. The V gene's germline CDR1 is SEHNR and CDR2 FQNEAQ (reference sequence). The CDR3 has 16 residues. This CDR3 reads CASSLPRAGSSYEQYF. In DNA, the CDR3 is TGTGCCAGCAGCTTACCTAGAGCGGGAAGCTCCTACGAGCAGTACTTC.

On this clonotype itself: The junction shows a germline mismatch at one end, possibly a read error. This chain links TRBV3-1 with TRBJ2-7; TRBD2 aligns across 7 bases. This CDR3 has 18 residues. Looked up from germline, CDR1 is LGHDT and CDR2 is YNNKEL (reference sequence). As DNA, the CDR3 is TGTGCTAGCAGCCAATTTATGACTAGCCGACCCGAACCGGCCGAGCAGTACTTC. This encodes CASSQFMTSRPEPAEQYF.

V usage is TRBV20-1 and J usage is TRBJ2-3; TRBD2 aligns across 7 bases. The germline gives CDR1 DFQATT, CDR2 SNEGSKA (reference sequence). The CDR3 runs 16 residues. J was trimmed by 3 bases and V by 6 bases; bases with no gene match: 15. CDR3 sequence: CSARSTREGGTDTQYF. CDR3 sequence (DNA): TGCAGTGCAAGAAGTACGAGGGAGGGCGGTACAGATACGCAGTATTTT.

The J gene is TRBJ1-2, the V gene TRBV11-2; 9 positions match TRBD1. CDR3 length equals 14 residues. Germline V gene lookup returns CDR1 SGHAT and CDR2 FQNNGV. Trimming removed 4 bases from V and 7 bases from J; junction bases left unmatched: 7. In DNA, the CDR3 is TGTGCCAGCAGCTCACAGGGGGCGGGAGGTGGCTACACCTTC. Translation: CASSSQGAGGGYTF.

This chain connects TRBV10-3 to TRBJ2-3; no reliable D call. V lost 4 bases, J lost 0 bases, and 8 bases lay in between. Germline V CDR1 and CDR2: ENHRY, SYGVKD. The CDR3 is 14 residues long. CDR3 sequence: CAISGYYSTDTQYF. CDR3 nucleotides: TGTGCCATCAGTGGCTACTATAGCACAGATACGCAGTATTTT.

This clonotype was recorded a few times. The rearrangement uses TRBV21-1 and TRBJ2-7. TRBV21-1 is listed as a pseudogene. This CDR3 is 13 amino acids long. The CDR3: CASSTRLGTCQYF. The DNA for the CDR3 is TGTGCCAGCAGCACCAGACTTGGTACGTGCCAGTACTTC.

Ten or more counts support this clonotype. The rearrangement joins TRBV21-1 to TRBJ2-7. TRBV21-1 is a pseudogene segment. The CDR3 has 15 residues. CDR3 nucleotides: TGTGCCAGCAGCAAAGAAACAGGGACCCCCTACGAGCAGTACTTC. Amino acid sequence: CASSKETGTPYEQYF.

V gene TRBV5-1 combines with J gene TRBJ2-7; TRBD1 or TRBD2 may be the D gene (5 bases each). Trimming stripped 1 base from V and 0 bases from J, with 11 bases between. CDR1 and CDR2 (germline): SGHRS, YFSETQ. The CDR3 runs 15 residues. CDR3 in amino acids: CASSLRDLLSYEQYF. The CDR3 nucleotides read TGCGCCAGCAGCTTGCGGGACCTCCTCTCCTACGAGCAGTACTTC.

The CDR3 coding sequence is TGTGCCAGCAGCCAAGATGGGCTAGCGGGGGGGCCCGCAGATACGCAGTATTTT. Its protein product is CASSQDGLAGGPADTQYF. The J gene is TRBJ2-3, the V gene TRBV4-2; TRBD2 aligns across 12 bases. This CDR3 is built from 18 residues. The germline gives CDR1 LGHNA, CDR2 YNFKEQ. Trimming at V came to 0 bases and at J to 4 bases, leaving 8 bases not matched to a gene.

The V and J genes are TRBV20-1 and TRBJ2-2, with 8 nucleotides matching TRBD2. Trimming took 2 bases from V and 0 from J; bases not matched to a gene: 5. This CDR3 has 16 amino acids. Germline V CDR1 and CDR2: DFQATT, SNEGSKA (reference sequence). CDR3 in DNA: TGCAGTGCTAGAAGTCTAGCGGGCGCGAACACCGGGGAGCTGTTTTTT. Translation gives CSARSLAGANTGELFF.

The chain uses TRBV30 and TRBJ2-3; 10 bases match TRBD2. Trimming took 0 bases from V and 7 from J; bases not matched to a gene: 7. Germline V gene data show CDR1 as GTSNPN and CDR2 as SVGIG (reference sequence). The CDR3 runs 15 residues. CDR3 bases: TGTGCCTGGAGTGTAGGAATAGCGGGGGGACATACGCAGTATTTT. Protein: CAWSVGIAGGHTQYF. Full variable domain (outside the CDR3, taken from reference TRBV30 and TRBJ2-3): SQTIHQWPATLVQPVGSPLSLECTVEGTSNPNLYWYRQAAGRGLQLLFYSVGIGQISSEVPQNLSASRPQDRQFILSSKKLLLSDSGFYLCAWSVGIAGGHTQYFGPGTRLTVL.

The genes are TRBV28 and TRBJ2-1; 8 bases are shared with TRBD2. J was trimmed by 4 bases and V by 6 bases; bases with no gene match: 8. The CDR3 consists of 15 residues. CDR1 MDHEN and CDR2 SYDVKM come from the germline V gene. The CDR3 DNA follows: TGTGCCAGCAGCACTCCCGGGACTAGGTACAATGAGCAGTTCTTC. It codes for CASSTPGTRYNEQFF.

The chain employs TRBV2 and TRBJ2-1, with TRBD2 matching 8 bases. Germline CDR1 SNHLY, CDR2 FYNNEI. This CDR3 has 16 amino acids. The trim removed 3 bases at V and 3 bases at J, leaving 7 bases unmatched. CDR3 bases: TGTGCCAGCAGTGAGGCTAGCGGGTATATCTACAATGAGCAGTTCTTC. Its translation is CASSEASGYIYNEQFF. Filled out from reference TRBV2 and TRBJ2-1, the complete variable domain reads EPEVTQTPSHQVTQMGQEVILRCVPISNHLYFYWYRQILGQKVEFLVSFYNNEISEKSEIFDDQFSVERPDGSNFTLKIRSTKLEDSAMYFCASSEASGYIYNEQFFGPGTRLTVL.

V usage is TRBV20-1 and J usage is TRBJ2-2; weak D call: TRBD1 (6 bases). CDR3 length: 16 amino acids. The V and J ends lost 3 bases and 1 base respectively, with 15 bases between them. Per germline, CDR1 DFQATT and CDR2 SNEGSKA (reference sequence). DNA of the CDR3: TGCAGTGCTAGGGGGATCCCGGGACAGAACACCGGGGAGCTGTTTTTT. Translated: CSARGIPGQNTGELFF.

The chain carries TRBV29-1 and TRBJ2-7; no definite D call. V lost 4 bases and J 2 bases, leaving 12 bases between the germline ends. CDR1 is SQVTM, CDR2 ANQGSEA, per germline. The CDR3 runs to 13 residues. The CDR3 sequence: CSVVGLGPYEQYF. The CDR3 DNA follows: TGCAGCGTTGTGGGCCTCGGGCCCTACGAGCAGTACTTC.

The V and J genes are TRBV7-9 and TRBJ2-7, with unresolved D. Looked up from germline, CDR1 is SEHNR and CDR2 is FQNEAQ (reference sequence). The germline V and J ends were trimmed by 5 bases and 7 bases, with 15 bases remaining between them. The CDR3 spans 13 residues. In DNA form, the CDR3 reads TGTGCCAGCAGCCCCCAGGTTCACAATGAGCAGTACTTC. Residues: CASSPQVHNEQYF.